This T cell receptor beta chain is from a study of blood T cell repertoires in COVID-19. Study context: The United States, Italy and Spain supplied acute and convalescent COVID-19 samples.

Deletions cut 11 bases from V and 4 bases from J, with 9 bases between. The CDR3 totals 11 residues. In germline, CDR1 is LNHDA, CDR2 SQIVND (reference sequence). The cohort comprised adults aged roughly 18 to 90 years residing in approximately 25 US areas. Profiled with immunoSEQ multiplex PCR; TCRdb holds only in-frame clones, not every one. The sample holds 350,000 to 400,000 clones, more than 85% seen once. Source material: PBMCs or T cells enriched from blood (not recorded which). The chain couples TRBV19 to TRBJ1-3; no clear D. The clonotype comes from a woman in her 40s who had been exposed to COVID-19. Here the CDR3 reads CAGQQGNTIYF. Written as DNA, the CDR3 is TGTGCCGGCCAACAGGGAAACACCATATATTTT.